This is a list of T cell receptor beta chains from one sample in a study of blood T cell repertoires in COVID-19. Clones were read by immunoSEQ multiplex PCR, and TCRdb kept only the in-frame ones, dropping some. The sample lists 200,000 to 300,000 clones, 85% occurring once. The specimen sequenced was peripheral blood. All receptors derive from a man aged 45-65 years with COVID-19, enrolled during active disease. CDR3s include the opening cysteine and the closing phenylalanine or tryptophan. D genes are given only for firm matches. Clone size is not always given. Where it is, it says once, few, many or a class for expanded clones.

CDR3 protein,CDR3 DNA,clone size,V gene,D gene,J gene
CASRGLAGIEQYF,TGTGCCAGCAGGGGACTAGCGGGGATCGAGCAGTACTTC,-,TRBV12-3/TRBV12-4,TRBD2,TRBJ2-7
CASSKRDKEKDTQYF,TGTGCCAGCTCAAAACGGGACAAGGAAAAGGATACGCAGTATTTT,-,TRBV18,-,TRBJ2-3
CASSETPETGYEQYF,TGTGCCAGCAGTGAAACTCCTGAGACAGGGTACGAGCAGTACTTC,-,TRBV6-1,TRBD1,TRBJ2-7
CASSLNGVAGGWDTQYF,TGTGCCAGCAGCTTAAACGGGGTAGCGGGGGGATGGGATACGCAGTATTTT,-,TRBV7-2,TRBD2,TRBJ2-3
CASRSGVYGYTF,TGTGCCAGCAGGTCGGGGGTCTATGGCTACACCTTC,-,TRBV2,-,TRBJ1-2
CASSSGTGGFDTEAFF,TGTGCCAGCAGCTCCGGGACAGGGGGTTTTGACACTGAAGCTTTCTTT,-,TRBV5-4,TRBD1,TRBJ1-1
CAALAGANTGELFF,TGTGCCGCATTAGCGGGAGCGAACACCGGGGAGCTGTTTTTT,-,TRBV27,TRBD2,TRBJ2-2
CAISNRDRGGGSYNEQFF,TGTGCCATCAGTAACCGGGACAGGGGAGGGGGCTCCTACAATGAGCAGTTCTTC,-,TRBV10-3,TRBD1,TRBJ2-1
CASSRYRGTGELFF,TGTGCCAGCAGTCGATACAGGGGTACCGGGGAGCTGTTTTTT,-,TRBV28,TRBD1,TRBJ2-2
CSASKTSGGRTDTQYF,TGCAGTGCTAGTAAGACTAGCGGGGGACGCACAGATACGCAGTATTTT,-,TRBV20-1,TRBD2,TRBJ2-3
CASSSVEITDTQYF,TGCGCCAGCAGCTCCGTAGAGATCACAGATACGCAGTATTTT,once,TRBV5-1,-,TRBJ2-3
CASSETMGQINEKLFF,TGTGCCAGCAGTGAAACAATGGGACAGATTAATGAAAAACTGTTTTTT,-,TRBV2,TRBD1,TRBJ1-4
CAISESVAGNTQYF,TGTGCCATCAGTGAGTCGGTCGCGGGTAATACGCAGTATTTT,-,TRBV10-3,-,TRBJ2-3
CASSQDLKPGTGELFF,TGTGCCAGCAGCCAAGATTTAAAGCCGGGCACCGGGGAGCTGTTTTTT,once,TRBV3-1/TRBV3-2,-,TRBJ2-2
CASSLGQGAEEQFF,TGCGCCAGCAGCTTGGGACAGGGGGCGGAAGAGCAGTTCTTC,-,TRBV5-1,TRBD1,TRBJ2-1
CSASPSGDNEKLFF,TGCAGTGCTAGTCCGAGTGGTGATAATGAAAAACTGTTTTTT,-,TRBV20-1,-,TRBJ1-4
CAWRASGSYNEQFF,TGTGCCTGGAGAGCTAGCGGCTCCTACAATGAGCAGTTCTTC,-,TRBV30,TRBD2,TRBJ2-1
CASSLVGQGTGELFF,TGCGCCAGCAGCTTGGTGGGACAAGGGACCGGGGAGCTGTTTTTT,-,TRBV5-1,-,TRBJ2-2
CASSLEQGSEAFF,TGTGCCAGCAGCTTAGAACAGGGCAGTGAAGCTTTCTTT,-,TRBV7-2,-,TRBJ1-1
CASSSRSGRRTEAFF,TGTGCCAGCAGCTCCCGCTCCGGTAGGAGGACTGAAGCTTTCTTT,-,TRBV11-2,-,TRBJ1-1
CASSSGTGNSPLHF,TGTGCCAGCAGCTCCGGGACAGGGAATTCACCCCTCCACTTT,-,TRBV5-5,TRBD1,TRBJ1-6
CASSLNRGQSYNSPLHF,TGCGCCAGCAGCTTGAACCGTGGACAGAGCTATAATTCACCCCTCCACTTT,few,TRBV5-1,-,TRBJ1-6
CASSLEGGWDTEAFF,TGTGCCAGCAGCTTGGAAGGAGGCTGGGACACTGAAGCTTTCTTT,-,TRBV5-8,-,TRBJ1-1